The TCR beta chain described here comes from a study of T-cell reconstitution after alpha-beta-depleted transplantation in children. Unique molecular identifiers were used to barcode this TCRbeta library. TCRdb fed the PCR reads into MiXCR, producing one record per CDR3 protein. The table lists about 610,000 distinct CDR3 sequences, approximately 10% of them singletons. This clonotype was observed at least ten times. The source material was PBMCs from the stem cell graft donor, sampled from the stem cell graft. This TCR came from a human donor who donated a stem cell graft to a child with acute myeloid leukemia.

CDR3 sequence reads: CSVSYNEQFF. The CDR3 DNA reads TGCAGCGTTTCCTACAATGAGCAGTTCTTC. The chain uses TRBV29-1 and TRBJ2-1; unclear D gene. The V and J ends lost 5 bases and 1 base respectively, with 0 bases between them. Germline V gene lookup returns CDR1 SQVTM and CDR2 ANQGSEA. The CDR3 covers 10 residues.